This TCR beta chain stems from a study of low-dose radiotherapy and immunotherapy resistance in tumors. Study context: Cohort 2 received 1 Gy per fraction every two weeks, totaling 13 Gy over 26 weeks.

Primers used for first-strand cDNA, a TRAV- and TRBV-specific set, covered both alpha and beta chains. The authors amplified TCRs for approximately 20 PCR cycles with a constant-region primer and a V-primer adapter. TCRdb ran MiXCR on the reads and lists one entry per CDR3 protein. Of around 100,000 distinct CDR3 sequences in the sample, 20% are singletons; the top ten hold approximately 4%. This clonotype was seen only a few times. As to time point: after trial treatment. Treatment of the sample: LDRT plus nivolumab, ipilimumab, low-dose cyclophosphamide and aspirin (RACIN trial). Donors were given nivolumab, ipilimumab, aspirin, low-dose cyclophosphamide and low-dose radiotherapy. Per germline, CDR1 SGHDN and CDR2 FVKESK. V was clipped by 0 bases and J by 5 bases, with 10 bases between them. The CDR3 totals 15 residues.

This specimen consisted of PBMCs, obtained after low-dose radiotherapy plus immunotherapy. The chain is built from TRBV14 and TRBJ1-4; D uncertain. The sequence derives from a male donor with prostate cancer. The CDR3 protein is CASSQDFGGNEKLFF. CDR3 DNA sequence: TGTGCCAGCAGCCAAGATTTCGGCGGGAATGAAAAACTGTTTTTT.